The next 7 T cell receptor beta chains were all read from a single sample in a study of T cells in women clearing cervical HPV infection. Libraries were prepared by immunoSEQ multiplex PCR; TCRdb keeps only in-frame clonotypes and omits some of them. The table lists around 31,000 clones. The sample was blood buffy coat. The receptors originated from a woman between 18 and 75 years old with a cervical HPV16 infection that either progressed to CIN3+ or cleared (not recorded which).

As concerns this clone: The observed sequence ends 3 residues before the CDR3 terminus, with the missing tail filled in from the germline J gene. The chain combines TRBV30 with TRBJ2-5; 12 bases agree with TRBD1. CDR1 is GTSNPN, CDR2 SVGIG, per germline (reference sequence). This CDR3 contains 17 residues. J was trimmed by 1 base and V by 5 bases; bases with no gene match: 11. The CDR3 DNA, read in part, is TGTGCCTGGTCTAGGGACAGGGGGCGGACCATCCAAGAGACC. Its translation is CAWSRDRGRTIQET. The whole CDR3 is CAWSRDRGRTIQETQYF.

About this clone: The read ends 3 residues before the CDR3 terminus; that terminus is restored from the germline J gene. The chain joins TRBV20-1 to TRBJ2-2; D is uncertain. This CDR3 contains 15 residues. CDR1 is DFQATT and CDR2 is SNEGSKA in the germline V gene (reference sequence). Partial CDR3 DNA: TGCAGTGCTAGACCTCAAGTCCCAACTAATGAAAAG. Amino acids: CSARPQVPTNEK. The CDR3, in full, reads CSARPQVPTNEKLFF.

Regarding this clone: The read terminates 3 residues ahead of where the CDR3 ends, so the germline J gene completes it. The chain joins TRBV2 to TRBJ2-1; 10 bases fit TRBD2. This CDR3 spans 15 amino acids. Unmatched junction bases numbered 10, after V lost 6 bases and J lost 8 bases. Germline V lookup: CDR1 SNHLY, CDR2 FYNNEI. The CDR3 here is CASRGGTGLAHEQFF. CDR3 DNA, as far as it was read: TGTGCCAGCAGAGGCGGCACGGGACTAGCGCATGAG. Filled out from reference TRBV2 and TRBJ2-1, the complete variable domain reads EPEVTQTPSHQVTQMGQEVILRCVPISNHLYFYWYRQILGQKVEFLVSFYNNEISEKSEIFDDQFSVERPDGSNFTLKIRSTKLEDSAMYFCASRGGTGLAHEQFFGPGTRLTVL.

Comments on this clone: The CDR3 end lies 3 residues beyond the end of the read and is filled in from the germline J gene. The rearrangement joins TRBV7-2 to TRBJ2-2; 12 positions match TRBD1. The V gene's germline CDR1 is SGHTA and CDR2 FQGNSA. The CDR3 spans 14 residues. The part of the CDR3 DNA that was read is TGTGCCAGCAGCTCGGGACAGGGGGCGGGAAAG. Translation: CASSSGQGAGK. The entire CDR3 protein reads CASSSGQGAGKLFF.

On this clone: Read sequence stops 3 residues before the CDR3 end, and the germline J gene provides the missing end. The V call is TRBV20-1, the J call TRBJ2-7, with 7 bases identical to TRBD2. Germline CDR1 and CDR2: DFQATT and SNEGSKA (reference sequence). There are 18 residues in the CDR3. The J segment lost 1 base and the V segment lost 6 bases, leaving 21 bases of the junction unmatched. Incomplete CDR3 DNA: TGCAGTGCCGCTCGCTGGGCCCCCGGGACTACTCTTTCCTACGAG. Translated, it gives CSAARWAPGTTLSYE. The CDR3 reads in full as CSAARWAPGTTLSYEQYF.

As concerns this clone: The observed sequence ends 3 residues before the CDR3 terminus, with the missing tail filled in from the germline J gene. The rearrangement uses TRBV14 and TRBJ2-1, with D unresolved. The CDR3 loop spans 13 amino acids. Trimming left V 0 bases short and J 4 bases short, with 4 bases between. Germline CDR1 reads SGHDN; CDR2 reads FVKESK. The CDR3 loop reads CASSQELYNEQFF. The CDR3 DNA, read in part, is TGTGCCAGCAGCCAAGAACTGTACAATGAG.

A note on this clone: One end of the junction varies from germline; a read error may be responsible. From the germline J gene comes the end of the CDR3, since the read stops 3 residues before it. V gene TRBV6-2 or TRBV6-3 combines with J gene TRBJ1-1; D is undetermined. CDR1 and CDR2 from the germline V gene are MNHEY and SVGEGT. The CDR3 runs 14 residues. The sequenced CDR3 bases are TGTGCCAGCAGTTACTCCCACACACCGACTGAG. Translation gives CASSYSHTPTE. The full CDR3 protein is CASSYSHTPTEAFF.